This T cell receptor beta chain was obtained from a study of cytomegalovirus exposure and HLA in healthy donors. It was with 60 Vbeta and 13 Jbeta primers that the PCR ran. The protocol was immunoSEQ multiplex PCR, while the TCRdb copy is restricted to in-frame clones and leaves out a portion. The sample contains 120,000 or so clones, around two thirds of which appear only once. This clone was counted a single time. V dropped 7 bases and J dropped 4; count of bases not matched to a gene: 8. CDR1 is LNHDA and CDR2 is SQIVND in the germline V gene (reference sequence). This CDR3 contains 14 residues. The chain has TRBV19 and TRBJ2-7; 9 positions agree with TRBD2. This TCR was recovered from a woman in her 40s in good health and CMV-seropositive. Material for sequencing was PBMCs. The CDR3, as DNA: TGTGCCAGTAAAACAACTAGCGGGCCGTACGAGCAGTACTTC. Translating it yields CASKTTSGPYEQYF. The full variable domain, rest sourced from reference TRBV19 and TRBJ2-7, is DGGITQSPKYLFRKEGQNVTLSCEQNLNHDAMYWYRQDPGQGLRLIYYSQIVNDFQKGDIAEGYSVSREKKESFPLTVTSAQKNPTAFYLCASKTTSGPYEQYFGPGTRLTVT.